Following are 11 T cell receptor beta chains from one sample sequenced in a study of metastatic and nonmetastatic thyroid tumors. Not a single patient had been given any form of treatment at any point before undergoing thyroid surgery. TCRdb reprocessed the PCR reads using MiXCR. This table holds approximately 32,000 clones, about 20% found once. Sequencing was carried out using blood. All receptors derive from a female donor with papillary thyroid cancer or a benign thyroid nodule (not recorded which). Some clones in this sample may be carry-over from other donors' samples.

Note on this clone: This may be a read error: a much more frequent sequence differs by one nucleotide. This sequence joins TRBV30 and TRBJ2-5; D may match TRBD1 or TRBD2 (5 bases each). This CDR3 comprises 15 residues. CDR1 and CDR2 from the germline V gene are GTSNPN and SVGIG (reference sequence). In nucleotides, the CDR3 is TGTCCCTGGACCGTCGGGGCGGGCCTCGAAGAGACCCAGTACTTC. Translating it yields CPWTVGAGLEETQYF.

The chain is built from TRBV6-5 and TRBJ2-7; D is undetermined. Germline assignment: CDR1 MNHEY and CDR2 SVGAGI. The CDR3 totals 13 residues. V dropped 4 bases and J dropped 11 bases, with 18 bases sitting between them. The CDR3 bases are TGTGCCAGCAGTTCGTCCGGGTTCAAAGAGAAGTACTTC. As protein: CASSSSGFKEKYF.

This clone occurred many times. This clone may be a read error of a much larger clone one base away. The chain employs TRBV27 and TRBJ2-3; weak D call: TRBD2 (6 bases). The CDR3 has 13 residues. CDR1 and CDR2 from the germline V gene are MNHEY and SMNVEV (reference sequence). V was pared by 6 bases and J by 6 bases, with 13 bases between. The CDR3 loop is CASRRDLSDTQYF. CDR3 bases: TGTGCCAGCAGGCGGGACCTTTCTGATACGCAGTATTTT.

This clone has a handful of counts. A much larger clone lies one base from this, so it may be a read error. The CDR3 sequence: CASTGGMRGMGFF. The CDR3 nucleotides read TGTGCCAGCACCGGGGGGATGCGGGGGATGGGGTTCTTC. V gene TRBV2 combines with J gene TRBJ2-1, with 7 bases lining up with TRBD2. V was clipped by 7 bases and J by 15 bases; unmatched bases: 15. The CDR3 covers 13 residues. Looked up from germline, CDR1 is SNHLY and CDR2 is FYNNEI.

Concerning this clone itself: Just one base apart from a much larger clone, this may be a read error. V and J are TRBV29-1 and TRBJ2-3; D possibly corresponds to TRBD2 (6 bases). V shed 4 bases and J shed 9 bases, with 26 bases lying between them. This CDR3 is built from 16 residues. CDR1 is SQVTM, CDR2 ANQGSEA, per germline. The CDR3, as DNA: TGCAGCGTTGGGGAGACTTACCGCCCGGGAGTACGGACGCAGTATTTT. Translating it yields CSVGETYRPGVRTQYF.

This clone was observed many times. The chain carries TRBV27 and TRBJ2-5; D is possibly TRBD2 (7 bases). The germline CDR1 and CDR2 sequences are MNHEY and SMNVEV (reference sequence). CDR3 length equals 16 residues. Trimming cost V 5 bases and J 5 bases, with 21 bases left between them. The CDR3 DNA follows: TGTGCCAGCAGTAAAAATGGGCGGGGGCGGTTGGAGACCCAGTACTTC. Protein: CASSKNGRGRLETQYF.

This clone was recorded many times. The chain carries TRBV20-1 and TRBJ2-7, with D possibly matching TRBD1 (6 bases). The V gene's germline CDR1 is DFQATT and CDR2 SNEGSKA (reference sequence). V dropped 8 bases and J dropped 3 bases, with 17 bases sitting between them. The CDR3 loop spans 13 amino acids. The CDR3 loop is CSSMGQGSYEQYF. The CDR3 nucleotides are TGCAGTTCCATGGGCCAGGGGAGCTACGAGCAGTACTTC.

This chain uses TRBV11-3 with TRBJ2-5; D unclear. This CDR3 is built from 16 residues. The V end lost 5 bases, the J end lost 4 bases, and 20 bases lay between the germline ends. CDR1 SGHNT and CDR2 YENEEA come from the germline V gene. CDR3 sequence reads: CASSPTRAGWGETQYF. The CDR3 nucleotides read TGTGCCAGCAGCCCAACTCGGGCTGGATGGGGAGAGACCCAGTACTTC. The full variable domain, in which reference TRBV11-3 and TRBJ2-5 provide the parts outside the CDR3, is EAGVVQSPRYKIIEKKQPVAFWCNPISGHNTLYWYLQNLGQGPELLIRYENEEAVDDSQLPKDRFSAERLKGVDSTLKIQPAELGDSAVYLCASSPTRAGWGETQYFGPGTRLLVL.

This clone was picked up many times. The rearrangement joins TRBV6-1 to TRBJ1-3; tentative D call: TRBD1 (6 bases). Germline values: CDR1 MNHNS, CDR2 SASEGT. The ends were cut back, 5 bases at V and 8 bases at J, with 7 bases in the middle. There are 11 residues in the CDR3. The CDR3 region has the DNA TGTGCCAGCAGTTCAGGGGACACCATATATTTT. It encodes CASSSGDTIYF.

This clone showed up many times. The J gene is TRBJ1-5, the V gene TRBV2; 7 bases line up with TRBD1. Germline assignment: CDR1 SNHLY and CDR2 FYNNEI. The V gene end was trimmed by 7 bases and the J gene end by 5 bases; junction bases not matched to a gene: 8. The CDR3 runs 14 residues. The CDR3 coding sequence is TGTGCCAGCAATAGGGACAGATTTGATCAGCCCCAGCATTTT. Amino acid sequence: CASNRDRFDQPQHF.

This clone was observed many times. V usage is TRBV24-1 and J usage is TRBJ2-6; D is unresolved. Germline values: CDR1 KGHDR, CDR2 SFDVKD. CDR3 size: 16 residues. Trimming left V 2 bases short and J 1 base short, with 8 bases between. In nucleotides, the CDR3 is TGTGCCACCAGTGATTCAAAGGCGTCTGGGGCCAACGTCCTGACTTTC. Translated, it gives CATSDSKASGANVLTF.